The 8 T cell receptor beta chains listed next were all sequenced from one sample in a study of T cell repertoires in cytomegalovirus infection. TCRdb analysed the reads with MiXCR anew, one entry per CDR3 protein. In the table there are hundreds of thousands of distinct CDR3 sequences, around 24% of which are singletons. The source material was CD8+ T cells from PBMCs. The receptor set was obtained from a human donor in good health (CMV status not recorded). Some clones in this sample may be carry-over from other donors' samples.

The J gene is TRBJ2-1, the V gene TRBV2; no clear D. This CDR3 has 15 amino acids. Trimming removed 11 bases from V and 8 bases from J, with 25 bases in between. The germline CDR1 and CDR2 sequences are SNHLY and FYNNEI. CDR3 nucleotides: TGTGCCGGCCAGGAAGGGCTCATCGACTCCTATGAGCAGTTCTTC. Residues: CAGQEGLIDSYEQFF.

This chain links TRBV6-2 or TRBV6-3 with TRBJ2-1; 11 bases match TRBD1. The CDR3 length is 15 residues. After removal of 10 bases from V and 7 bases from J, the junction contained 12 bases not matched to a gene. Germline V CDR1 and CDR2: MNHEY, SVGEGT. CDR3 nucleotides: TGTGCCATTTCGTTTACGGGACAGGGGGTGAATGAGCAGTTCTTC. Its protein is CAISFTGQGVNEQFF.

The rearrangement uses TRBV10-2 and TRBJ2-7; D tentatively reads TRBD1 or TRBD2 (5 bases each). Germline CDR1 WSHSY, CDR2 SAAADI. There are 11 residues in the CDR3. V was cut by 6 bases and J by 6 bases, with 9 bases left in between. CDR3 amino acids: CASSGAIEQYV. The CDR3 bases are TGCGCCAGCAGCGGGGCCATCGAGCAGTACGTC.

This clonotype was observed many times. The chain couples TRBV7-2 to TRBJ1-2; perhaps TRBD1 as D (5 bases). The V gene lost 7 bases and the J gene lost 4 bases, with 13 bases spanning the gap. CDR1 and CDR2 from the germline V gene are SGHTA and FQGNSA. The CDR3 extends over 13 amino acids. The CDR3 coding sequence is TGTGCCAGCACCGACAACAGGATCTATGGCTACACCTTC. Its protein product is CASTDNRIYGYTF.

At least ten counts were recorded for this clonotype. This may stem from a read error, because a much larger clone lies one nucleotide away. The chain uses TRBV6-6 and TRBJ1-1, with unresolved D. This CDR3 contains 13 residues. CDR1 and CDR2 from the germline V gene are MNHNY and SVGAGI (reference sequence). V was trimmed by 4 bases and J by 0 bases, leaving 6 bases between them. CDR3 residues: CASSWALNTEAFF. The CDR3 DNA reads TGTGCCAGCAGTTGGGCCTTGAACACTGAAGCTTTCTTT.

This chain uses TRBV12-3 or TRBV12-4 with TRBJ2-1; perhaps D is TRBD1 or TRBD2 (6 bases each). Deletions cut 4 bases from V and 7 bases from J, with 26 bases between. The CDR3 spans 18 residues. The CDR3 spells CASSWTESWERGENEQFF. CDR3 in DNA: TGTGCCAGCAGTTGGACAGAAAGTTGGGAAAGGGGGGAGAATGAGCAGTTCTTC.

This clonotype was recorded many times. The chain is built from TRBV7-9 and TRBJ2-2, with D unresolved. Germline lookup yields CDR1 SEHNR and CDR2 FQNEAQ (reference sequence). The CDR3 has 16 residues. Trimming shortened V by 2 bases and J by 0 bases, and 10 bases separated the two germline ends. The CDR3 sequence is CASSLKGRPNTGELFF. The DNA of the CDR3 is TGTGCCAGCAGCTTAAAAGGACGTCCGAACACCGGGGAGCTGTTTTTT.

For this clonotype: Given a much more abundant clone one base away, this may be a read error. The chain combines TRBV4-1 with TRBJ2-1, with 7 bases fitting TRBD1. The DNA matches TRBJ2-7 better at its end, which makes the J call doubtful. This CDR3 is 16 amino acids long. Germline V gene lookup returns CDR1 MGHRA and CDR2 YSYEKL. The CDR3 nucleotides are TGCGCCAGCAGCCAAGTGGACAGGCCCTTTTACAATGAGCAGTACTTC. Its translation: CASSQVDRPFYNEQYF.